This is a list of T cell receptor beta chains from one sample in a study of blood T cell repertoires in COVID-19. Measured with immunoSEQ multiplex PCR; TCRdb has only the in-frame clones, and not every one. This table holds around 65,000 clones, about 81% found once. Source material: peripheral blood. The receptors were sampled from a man aged 80 or over with acute or convalescent COVID-19. Both conserved end residues are trimmed from each CDR3. Each record gives: CDR3 protein, J gene, CDR3 length, V gene.

CDR3 protein: ASGLSQGYTGELF
J gene: TRBJ2-2
CDR3 length: 13
V gene: TRBV12-5

CDR3 protein: ASTDSGTQY
J gene: TRBJ2-5
CDR3 length: 9
V gene: TRBV6-5

CDR3 protein: AWSPTGAGELF
J gene: TRBJ2-2
CDR3 length: 11
V gene: TRBV30

CDR3 protein: ASRPGQGVLLGGYT
J gene: TRBJ1-2
CDR3 length: 14
V gene: TRBV19

CDR3 protein: ASSPGDRGNGYT
J gene: TRBJ1-2
CDR3 length: 12
V gene: TRBV18

CDR3 protein: ASNPTGDSNQPQH
J gene: TRBJ1-5
CDR3 length: 13
V gene: TRBV27

CDR3 protein: ASGLTSGAGETQY
J gene: TRBJ2-5
CDR3 length: 13
V gene: TRBV27

CDR3 protein: ASSEALAGLNEAF
J gene: TRBJ1-1
CDR3 length: 13
V gene: TRBV2

CDR3 protein: ASSSSGGAGDTQY
J gene: TRBJ2-3
CDR3 length: 13
V gene: TRBV5-4

CDR3 protein: ATSIRGNNNEQF
J gene: TRBJ2-1
CDR3 length: 12
V gene: TRBV24-1

CDR3 protein: ASKKQKEKLF
J gene: TRBJ1-4
CDR3 length: 10
V gene: TRBV2

CDR3 protein: ASSPTDRVVTRDTEAF
J gene: TRBJ1-1
CDR3 length: 16
V gene: TRBV6-2/TRBV6-3

CDR3 protein: ASSIRDRRIYNEQF
J gene: TRBJ2-1
CDR3 length: 14
V gene: TRBV9

CDR3 protein: ASSTNSGTYEQY
J gene: TRBJ2-7
CDR3 length: 12
V gene: TRBV5-1

CDR3 protein: ASSLRDTEGGYT
J gene: TRBJ1-2
CDR3 length: 12
V gene: TRBV18

CDR3 protein: ASSDSGGAYEQY
J gene: TRBJ2-7
CDR3 length: 12
V gene: TRBV2

CDR3 protein: ASSDSSSGGGYNEQF
J gene: TRBJ2-1
CDR3 length: 15
V gene: TRBV6-4

CDR3 protein: ASSVGLGHNTEAF
J gene: TRBJ1-1
CDR3 length: 13
V gene: TRBV9

CDR3 protein: ASSPGLAGGTDTQY
J gene: TRBJ2-3
CDR3 length: 14
V gene: TRBV7-8

CDR3 protein: ASSFPGLEGYFYEQY
J gene: TRBJ2-7
CDR3 length: 15
V gene: TRBV6-2/TRBV6-3

CDR3 protein: ASSYSRRTHDF
J gene: TRBJ2-1
CDR3 length: 11
V gene: TRBV6-6

CDR3 protein: ASGRRLASTGELF
J gene: TRBJ2-2
CDR3 length: 13
V gene: TRBV6-2/TRBV6-3

CDR3 protein: ASSKGESSNQPQH
J gene: TRBJ1-5
CDR3 length: 13
V gene: TRBV21-1

CDR3 protein: ASSKGRGFSYEQY
J gene: TRBJ2-7
CDR3 length: 13
V gene: TRBV6-5

CDR3 protein: ASSVLGGSDTEAF
J gene: TRBJ1-1
CDR3 length: 13
V gene: TRBV9

CDR3 protein: ASRGRANTGELF
J gene: TRBJ2-2
CDR3 length: 12
V gene: TRBV9

CDR3 protein: ASSPRAGEAIRADTQY
J gene: TRBJ2-3
CDR3 length: 16
V gene: TRBV27

CDR3 protein: ASSLNSGVETQY
J gene: TRBJ2-5
CDR3 length: 12
V gene: TRBV7-7

CDR3 protein: ASSRGVGSPRTDTQY
J gene: TRBJ2-3
CDR3 length: 15
V gene: TRBV28

CDR3 protein: ASSVEDSRTDTQY
J gene: TRBJ2-3
CDR3 length: 13
V gene: TRBV9

CDR3 protein: ASSLVYRGNTEAF
J gene: TRBJ1-1
CDR3 length: 13
V gene: TRBV5-6

CDR3 protein: AWKEKRRVEQY
J gene: TRBJ2-7
CDR3 length: 11
V gene: TRBV30

CDR3 protein: ASSPPGHLPGEQY
J gene: TRBJ2-7
CDR3 length: 13
V gene: TRBV5-1

CDR3 protein: ASSSSTDTQY
J gene: TRBJ2-3
CDR3 length: 10
V gene: TRBV7-2

CDR3 protein: ASSYEQGLSYEQY
J gene: TRBJ2-7
CDR3 length: 13
V gene: TRBV6-6

CDR3 protein: SVGVAGGIADTQY
J gene: TRBJ2-3
CDR3 length: 13
V gene: TRBV29-1

CDR3 protein: ASSLSGEYEQY
J gene: TRBJ2-7
CDR3 length: 11
V gene: TRBV7-2

CDR3 protein: ASSLGAGSSYNEQF
J gene: TRBJ2-1
CDR3 length: 14
V gene: TRBV5-4

CDR3 protein: SVRRGEGASGNTIY
J gene: TRBJ1-3
CDR3 length: 14
V gene: TRBV29-1

CDR3 protein: ASSPTSGLYEQY
J gene: TRBJ2-7
CDR3 length: 12
V gene: TRBV3-1/TRBV3-2

CDR3 protein: ASSEQVNGYT
J gene: TRBJ1-2
CDR3 length: 10
V gene: TRBV19

CDR3 protein: ASKGQGASNQPQH
J gene: TRBJ1-5
CDR3 length: 13
V gene: TRBV6-5

CDR3 protein: ASSLGAISGNTIY
J gene: TRBJ1-3
CDR3 length: 13
V gene: TRBV7-9

CDR3 protein: ASSPQSSGTSVSGANVLT
J gene: TRBJ2-6
CDR3 length: 18
V gene: TRBV4-2

CDR3 protein: ASSLMASGNNYEQY
J gene: TRBJ2-7
CDR3 length: 14
V gene: TRBV7-2

CDR3 protein: ASSLGLAGGPSGELF
J gene: TRBJ2-2
CDR3 length: 15
V gene: TRBV5-4

CDR3 protein: ASTPGLAEYNEQF
J gene: TRBJ2-1
CDR3 length: 13
V gene: TRBV6-2/TRBV6-3

CDR3 protein: ASSLGGQINQPQH
J gene: TRBJ1-5
CDR3 length: 13
V gene: TRBV5-1

CDR3 protein: ASSRQGASTGELF
J gene: TRBJ2-2
CDR3 length: 13
V gene: TRBV28

CDR3 protein: ASSLLAGFTDTQY
J gene: TRBJ2-3
CDR3 length: 13
V gene: TRBV5-1

CDR3 protein: ASSWGQGLYGYT
J gene: TRBJ1-2
CDR3 length: 12
V gene: TRBV7-2

CDR3 protein: ASSLDRRYEQY
J gene: TRBJ2-7
CDR3 length: 11
V gene: TRBV6-5

CDR3 protein: ASSLRIGDSGNEQF
J gene: TRBJ2-1
CDR3 length: 14
V gene: TRBV7-2